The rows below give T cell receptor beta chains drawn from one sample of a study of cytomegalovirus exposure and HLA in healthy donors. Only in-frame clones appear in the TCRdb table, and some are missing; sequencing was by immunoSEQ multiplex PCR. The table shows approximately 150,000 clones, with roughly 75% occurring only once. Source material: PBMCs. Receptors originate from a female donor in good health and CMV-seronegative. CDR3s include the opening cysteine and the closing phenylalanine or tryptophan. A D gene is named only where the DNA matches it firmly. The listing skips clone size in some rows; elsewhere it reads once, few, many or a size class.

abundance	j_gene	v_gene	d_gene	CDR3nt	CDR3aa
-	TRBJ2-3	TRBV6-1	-	TGTGCCAGCAGTGTTCGACTAACAGATACGCAGTATTTT	CASSVRLTDTQYF
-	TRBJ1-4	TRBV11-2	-	TGTGCCAGCAGCCGATGGACGGGAGTTAATGAAAAACTGTTTTTT	CASSRWTGVNEKLFF
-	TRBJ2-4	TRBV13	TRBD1	TGTGCCAGCAGCTTAACCCGCCGCGGACAGGGGAAAAACATTCAGTACTTC	CASSLTRRGQGKNIQYF
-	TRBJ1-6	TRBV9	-	TGTGCCAGCAGCGTAGCTACGGGATACTCACCCCTCCACTTT	CASSVATGYSPLHF
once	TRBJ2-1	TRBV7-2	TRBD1	TGTGCCAGCAGCTCGGGGACAGGATATTCGAGTAGGTTCTTC	CASSSGTGYSSRFF
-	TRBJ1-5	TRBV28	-	TGTGCCAGCAGTTTCCAGGGGATGAACAATCAGCCCCAGCATTTT	CASSFQGMNNQPQHF
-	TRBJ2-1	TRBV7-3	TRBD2	TGTGCCAGCAGCTCCGACCTAGCGGGGGGGTTGGTTGAGCAGTTCTTC	CASSSDLAGGLVEQFF
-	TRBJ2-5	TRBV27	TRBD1	TGTGCCAGCAGCCCTGAGGACAGGGACTACCAAGAGACCCAGTACTTC	CASSPEDRDYQETQYF
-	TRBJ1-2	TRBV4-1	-	TGCGCCAGCAGCCAAGACGGAGCAAGGGGCGGTGGCTACACCTTC	CASSQDGARGGGYTF
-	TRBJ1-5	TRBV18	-	TGTGCCAGCTCACCGGGAGCAAGCAATCAGCCCCAGCATTTT	CASSPGASNQPQHF
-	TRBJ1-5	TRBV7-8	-	TGTGCCAGCAGCTTAGGGCGGGGACCGACATGGGATGGGAATCAGCCCCAGCATTTT	CASSLGRGPTWDGNQPQHF
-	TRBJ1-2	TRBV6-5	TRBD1	TGTGCCAGCAGTTATTTCCTGCCAGGGGGTAACTATGGCTACACCTTC	CASSYFLPGGNYGYTF
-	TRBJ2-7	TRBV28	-	TGTGCCAGCACTGCGGACAGTTTGCTCTCCTACGAGCAGTACTTC	CASTADSLLSYEQYF
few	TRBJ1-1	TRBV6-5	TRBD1	TGTGCCAGCGGGACAGGGGGCGTGAGTGTGACTGAAGCTTTCTTT	CASGTGGVSVTEAFF
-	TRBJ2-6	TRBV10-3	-	TGTGCCACCTACCGAGGGAACGGGGCCAACGTCCTGACTTTC	CATYRGNGANVLTF
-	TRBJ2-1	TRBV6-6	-	TGTGCCACCCTGTCCCCTATGAACTCCTACAATGAGCAGTTCTTC	CATLSPMNSYNEQFF
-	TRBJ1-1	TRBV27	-	TGTGCCAGCAGTTTTTTTAAGGGGACTGAAGCTTTCTTT	CASSFFKGTEAFF
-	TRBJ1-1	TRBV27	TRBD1	TGTGCCAGCAGTTTCGGCAGGGGGCGGACTGAAGCTTTCTTT	CASSFGRGRTEAFF
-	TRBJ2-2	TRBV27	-	TGTGCCTTACAGGGTTGCCCGCAGCCCGGGGAGCTGTTTTTT	CALQGCPQPGELFF
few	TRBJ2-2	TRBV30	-	TGTGCCTGGAGTGTAACTAGGGTTGGCGGGGAGCTGTTTTTT	CAWSVTRVGGELFF
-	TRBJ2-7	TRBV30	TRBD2	TGTGCCTGGAGTGGGCTAGCGGGAGTCTACGAGCAGTACTTC	CAWSGLAGVYEQYF
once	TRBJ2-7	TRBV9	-	TGTGCCAGCAGCGTCGGGGCGACCCAACCAGGGGTCAACGAGCAGTACTTC	CASSVGATQPGVNEQYF
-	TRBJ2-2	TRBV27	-	TGTGCCAGCAGTTTAATCCCGGGCACCGGGGAGCTGTTTTTT	CASSLIPGTGELFF
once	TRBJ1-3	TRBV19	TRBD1	TGTGCCAGTAGTACCACGACAGGGACTGGAAACACCATATATTTT	CASSTTTGTGNTIYF
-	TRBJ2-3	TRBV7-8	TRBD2	TGTGCCAGCAGATATGGGACTAGCGGGAGGGTAGATACGCAGTATTTT	CASRYGTSGRVDTQYF
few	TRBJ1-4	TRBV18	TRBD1	TGTGCCAGCTCACTCGACAGGGGCGGGGAAAAACTGTTTTTT	CASSLDRGGEKLFF
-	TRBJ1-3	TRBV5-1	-	TGCGCCAGCAGCCCCGTAGGGGGACAAGGCAACACCATATATTTT	CASSPVGGQGNTIYF
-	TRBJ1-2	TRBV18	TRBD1	TGTGCCAGCTCACAGGGGGCGGCTGGCTACACCTTC	CASSQGAAGYTF
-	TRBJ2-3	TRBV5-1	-	TGCGCCAGCACCCCACTTTGGGCCTCAGATACGCAGTATTTT	CASTPLWASDTQYF